Listed below are T cell receptor beta chains from one sample, sequenced in a study of PD-1 blockade in classical Hodgkin lymphoma. The assay was immunoSEQ multiplex PCR, and TCRdb's table has in-frame clones only and misses some. The profile shows roughly 150,000 clones, around four fifths of them singletons. The sample consisted of peripheral blood mononuclear cells (PBMCs), taken before the second cycle of nivolumab. All receptors derive from a human donor with classical Hodgkin lymphoma. The CDR3 runs from the conserved cysteine through the conserved F or W. Fields, in order: D gene, V gene, J gene, clone size, CDR3 protein, CDR3 DNA. The D gene is left open where the match is weak. Size tells how often a clone was seen (once, few, many) or the class of an expanded clone, and some rows leave it out.

d_call: TRBD1; v_call: TRBV18; j_call: TRBJ2-5; clone_size: .; cdr3_aa: CASSPPTGGLSATQYF; cdr3_nt: TGTGCCAGCTCACCACCGACAGGGGGCCTATCGGCGACCCAGTACTTC
d_call: .; v_call: TRBV6-5; j_call: TRBJ1-6; clone_size: once; cdr3_aa: CASSQGWGMNSPLHF; cdr3_nt: TGTGCCAGCAGTCAGGGATGGGGTATGAATTCACCCCTCCACTTT
d_call: TRBD1; v_call: TRBV7-9; j_call: TRBJ2-2; clone_size: .; cdr3_aa: CASSLRQGSTGELFF; cdr3_nt: TGTGCCAGCAGCCTACGACAGGGGAGCACCGGGGAGCTGTTTTTT
d_call: .; v_call: TRBV19; j_call: TRBJ2-1; clone_size: .; cdr3_aa: CASSRRGALNEQFF; cdr3_nt: TGTGCCAGTAGCCGGAGAGGGGCACTCAATGAGCAGTTCTTC
d_call: .; v_call: TRBV12-5; j_call: TRBJ1-2; clone_size: .; cdr3_aa: CASAGRGRNYGYTF; cdr3_nt: TGTGCTAGTGCAGGTCGGGGGCGGAACTATGGCTACACCTTC
d_call: .; v_call: TRBV7-2; j_call: TRBJ2-1; clone_size: .; cdr3_aa: CASSPNVAQQFF; cdr3_nt: TGTGCCAGCAGCCCAAACGTCGCCCAACAGTTCTTC
d_call: .; v_call: TRBV7-2; j_call: TRBJ1-5; clone_size: .; cdr3_aa: CASSAQNQPQHF; cdr3_nt: TGTGCCAGCAGCGCCCAAAATCAGCCCCAGCATTTT
d_call: TRBD1; v_call: TRBV12-5; j_call: TRBJ2-7; clone_size: few; cdr3_aa: CASGTGRGQSSYEQYF; cdr3_nt: TGTGCTAGTGGTACGGGTAGGGGACAGAGCTCCTACGAGCAGTACTTC
d_call: .; v_call: TRBV7-2; j_call: TRBJ1-1; clone_size: few; cdr3_aa: CASSLDRGWGTEAFF; cdr3_nt: TGTGCCAGCAGCTTAGACCGGGGTTGGGGCACTGAAGCTTTCTTT
d_call: .; v_call: TRBV6-1; j_call: TRBJ2-7; clone_size: .; cdr3_aa: CAVRSGTGVYEQYF; cdr3_nt: TGTGCCGTCCGATCCGGGACGGGGGTCTACGAGCAGTACTTC
d_call: .; v_call: TRBV4-1; j_call: TRBJ2-5; clone_size: few; cdr3_aa: CASSQDEGSKTQYF; cdr3_nt: TGCGCCAGCAGCCAAGATGAGGGTAGTAAGACCCAGTACTTC
d_call: .; v_call: TRBV6-1; j_call: TRBJ1-3; clone_size: .; cdr3_aa: CASRARGSVGNTIYF; cdr3_nt: TGTGCCAGCAGGGCTCGGGGTAGCGTTGGAAACACCATATATTTT
d_call: .; v_call: TRBV10-3; j_call: TRBJ1-5; clone_size: .; cdr3_aa: CAISEGRQRDNQPQHF; cdr3_nt: TGTGCCATCAGTGAGGGGCGGCAGAGAGACAATCAGCCCCAGCATTTT
d_call: .; v_call: TRBV28; j_call: TRBJ2-5; clone_size: .; cdr3_aa: CASSSWGASGETQYF; cdr3_nt: TGTGCCAGCAGTTCTTGGGGGGCTAGCGGAGAGACCCAGTACTTC
d_call: TRBD1; v_call: TRBV27; j_call: TRBJ1-2; clone_size: .; cdr3_aa: CASSWDRPNYGYTF; cdr3_nt: TGTGCCAGCAGCTGGGACAGACCCAACTATGGCTACACCTTC
d_call: .; v_call: TRBV7-3; j_call: TRBJ2-5; clone_size: .; cdr3_aa: CASSLEVQETQYF; cdr3_nt: TGTGCCAGCAGCCTGGAGGTCCAGGAGACCCAGTACTTC
d_call: TRBD1; v_call: TRBV27; j_call: TRBJ2-3; clone_size: few; cdr3_aa: CASRLNRMDRGDTDTQYF; cdr3_nt: TGTGCCAGCAGACTTAATAGGATGGACAGGGGTGATACAGATACGCAGTATTTT
d_call: .; v_call: TRBV19; j_call: TRBJ1-1; clone_size: .; cdr3_aa: CASSMIGFSTEAFF; cdr3_nt: TGTGCCAGTAGTATGATAGGGTTTAGCACTGAAGCTTTCTTT
d_call: TRBD2; v_call: TRBV7-9; j_call: TRBJ2-5; clone_size: .; cdr3_aa: CASSLGFPGGETQYF; cdr3_nt: TGTGCCAGCAGCTTAGGATTTCCCGGGGGGGAGACCCAGTACTTC
d_call: TRBD1; v_call: TRBV11-1; j_call: TRBJ2-3; clone_size: .; cdr3_aa: CASSLSGTGRLDTQYF; cdr3_nt: TGTGCCAGCAGCCTGTCCGGGACAGGTCGCTTGGATACGCAGTATTTT
d_call: TRBD1; v_call: TRBV7-3; j_call: TRBJ2-7; clone_size: .; cdr3_aa: CASSLTGTGISYEQYF; cdr3_nt: TGTGCCAGCAGTTTAACCGGGACAGGGATCTCCTACGAGCAGTACTTC
d_call: TRBD1; v_call: TRBV28; j_call: TRBJ2-7; clone_size: .; cdr3_aa: CATQGAHAYEQYF; cdr3_nt: TGTGCCACCCAGGGGGCCCACGCCTACGAGCAGTACTTC
d_call: TRBD2; v_call: TRBV29-1; j_call: TRBJ2-3; clone_size: .; cdr3_aa: CSVDWTGLVADTQYF; cdr3_nt: TGCAGCGTTGATTGGACGGGACTAGTGGCAGATACGCAGTATTTT
d_call: .; v_call: TRBV5-1; j_call: TRBJ2-7; clone_size: .; cdr3_aa: CASSVHRDTYEQYF; cdr3_nt: TGCGCCAGCAGCGTTCACCGGGACACTTACGAGCAGTACTTC
d_call: .; v_call: TRBV6-5; j_call: TRBJ2-6; clone_size: .; cdr3_aa: CASASQSSGANVLTF; cdr3_nt: TGTGCCAGCGCTAGCCAAAGCTCTGGGGCCAACGTCCTGACTTTC
d_call: .; v_call: TRBV7-9; j_call: TRBJ1-4; clone_size: few; cdr3_aa: CASSLQGGFNEKLFF; cdr3_nt: TGTGCCAGCAGCTTACAGGGTGGGTTTAATGAAAAACTGTTTTTT
d_call: TRBD2; v_call: TRBV2; j_call: TRBJ2-3; clone_size: once; cdr3_aa: CASFPLAGGRSDTQYF; cdr3_nt: TGTGCCAGCTTTCCACTAGCGGGGGGGCGCTCAGATACGCAGTATTTT
d_call: .; v_call: TRBV7-2; j_call: TRBJ1-2; clone_size: .; cdr3_aa: CASSKDSIFYGYTF; cdr3_nt: TGTGCCAGCAGCAAGGACAGCATATTCTATGGCTACACCTTC
d_call: .; v_call: TRBV7-6; j_call: TRBJ1-5; clone_size: once; cdr3_aa: CASSRTTGRGAQPQHF; cdr3_nt: TGTGCCAGCAGCCGAACGACAGGAAGAGGGGCTCAGCCCCAGCATTTT
d_call: .; v_call: TRBV7-2; j_call: TRBJ1-1; clone_size: .; cdr3_aa: CASSFPLTEAFF; cdr3_nt: TGTGCCAGCAGCTTTCCCCTTACTGAAGCTTTCTTT
d_call: TRBD2; v_call: TRBV18; j_call: TRBJ2-1; clone_size: .; cdr3_aa: CASSPPRLAGNYNEQFF; cdr3_nt: TGTGCCAGCTCACCACCCCGACTAGCGGGTAACTACAATGAGCAGTTCTTC
d_call: .; v_call: TRBV28; j_call: TRBJ1-4; clone_size: .; cdr3_aa: CASSFNDATNEKLFF; cdr3_nt: TGTGCCAGCAGTTTTAATGATGCAACTAATGAAAAACTGTTTTTT
d_call: .; v_call: TRBV7-9; j_call: TRBJ2-5; clone_size: .; cdr3_aa: CASSEQQRAQYF; cdr3_nt: TGTGCCAGCAGCGAACAACAACGGGCCCAGTACTTC
d_call: .; v_call: TRBV7-7; j_call: TRBJ2-1; clone_size: .; cdr3_aa: CASSLEDSSYNEQFF; cdr3_nt: TGTGCTAGCAGCTTAGAGGACTCCTCCTACAATGAGCAGTTCTTC
d_call: TRBD1; v_call: TRBV9; j_call: TRBJ2-3; clone_size: .; cdr3_aa: CASSVGTGSDTQYF; cdr3_nt: TGTGCCAGCAGCGTAGGGACAGGGTCAGATACGCAGTATTTT
d_call: .; v_call: TRBV6-6; j_call: TRBJ1-6; clone_size: once; cdr3_aa: CASRGTGSPLHF; cdr3_nt: TGTGCCAGCAGGGGGACTGGGTCACCCCTCCACTTT
d_call: TRBD1; v_call: TRBV27; j_call: TRBJ2-7; clone_size: .; cdr3_aa: CASRTPRTGFYEQYF; cdr3_nt: TGTGCCAGCCGCACTCCCAGGACAGGGTTCTACGAGCAGTACTTC
d_call: .; v_call: TRBV5-4; j_call: TRBJ1-1; clone_size: .; cdr3_aa: CASSMQGEAFF; cdr3_nt: TGTGCCAGCAGCATGCAGGGTGAAGCTTTCTTT
d_call: .; v_call: TRBV19; j_call: TRBJ1-5; clone_size: .; cdr3_aa: CASSIALNSNQPQHF; cdr3_nt: TGTGCCAGTAGTATAGCCCTAAATAGCAATCAGCCCCAGCATTTT
d_call: .; v_call: TRBV5-4; j_call: TRBJ2-1; clone_size: .; cdr3_aa: CASSPGLGSYNEQFF; cdr3_nt: TGTGCCAGCAGCCCCGGACTCGGCTCCTACAATGAGCAGTTCTTC